These 15 T cell receptor beta chains were sequenced from one sample in a study of PD-1 blockade in classical Hodgkin lymphoma (dated by TCRdb to between 2020 and 2021). This specimen's time point label, interpreted: cycle 4 day 1 (C4D1), after more than 5 weeks of nivolumab. Every trial patient had relapsed after autologous stem cell transplantation, and cohorts A, B and C differed in prior brentuximab vedotin exposure. Receptors were amplified or captured by the immunoSEQ multiplex PCR assay. Entries here come from immuneACCESS through TCRdb and include only in-frame sequences with V and J called. Some clones fail to appear in such tables; in the studies checked, an unresolved V gene covers under half of the shortfall, and the cause of the remainder is unknown. Present in this sample are 100,000 or so clones, approximately 89% of which were seen just once. The ten largest clonotypes hold around 20% of the sample.

This material consisted of peripheral blood mononuclear cells (PBMCs), taken before the fourth cycle of nivolumab. The receptors stem from a human donor with classical Hodgkin lymphoma.

V gene TRBV15 combines with J gene TRBJ1-1; D call uncertain. The ends were cut back, 3 bases at V and 10 bases at J, with 9 bases in the middle. CDR3 length equals 11 residues. The germline V gene encodes CDR1 LNHNV and CDR2 YYDKDF (reference sequence). The CDR3 DNA follows: TGTGCCACCAGCAGGGATATGTTAGCTTTCTTT. Its translation: CATSRDMLAFF. The entire variable domain, with the rest obtained from reference TRBV15 and TRBJ1-1, is as follows: DAMVIQNPRYQVTQFGKPVTLSCSQTLNHNVMYWYQQKSSQAPKLLFHYYDKDFNNEADTPDNFQSRRPNTSFCFLDIRSPGLGDTAMYLCATSRDMLAFFGQGTRLTVV.

V and J are TRBV5-1 and TRBJ1-1; no clear D. The CDR3 consists of 13 residues. V lost 0 bases, J lost 3 bases, and 6 bases lay in between. Per the germline V gene, CDR1 is SGHRS and CDR2 is YFSETQ. The CDR3 coding sequence is TGCGCCAGCAGCTTGGGGGTAGACACTGAAGCTTTCTTT. Protein sequence: CASSLGVDTEAFF.

V and J are TRBV5-6 and TRBJ2-2; the D gene is possibly TRBD1 (6 bases). This CDR3 is 16 amino acids long. Germline V gene data show CDR1 as SGHDT and CDR2 as YYEEEE. Trimming took off 3 bases at V and 0 bases at J, with 12 bases between the two ends. The CDR3 loop reads CASSSTGHTNTGELFF. CDR3 coding DNA: TGTGCCAGCAGCTCGACGGGACATACGAACACCGGGGAGCTGTTTTTT.

The chain is built from TRBV29-1 and TRBJ2-5; 13 bases fit TRBD2. The CDR3 contains 14 residues. Germline CDR1 SQVTM, CDR2 ANQGSEA. Losses at the gene ends were 5 bases for V and 5 bases for J; bases not matched to a gene: 5. The CDR3 is CSVWTSGSYETQYF. The CDR3 DNA reads as TGCAGCGTTTGGACTAGCGGGAGCTATGAGACCCAGTACTTC.

V gene TRBV6-4 combines with J gene TRBJ2-3; TRBD2 agrees at 8 bases. Germline trimming cut 0 bases from V and 2 bases from J; bases unmatched to any gene: 7. This CDR3 comprises 17 residues. Germline V gene lookup returns CDR1 MRHNA and CDR2 SNTAGT. CDR3 region: CASSDSAAGGLTDTQYF. The CDR3 DNA reads TGTGCCAGCAGTGACTCCGCCGCGGGAGGCCTCACAGATACGCAGTATTTT.

This clone is a singleton in its sample. This chain connects TRBV28 to TRBJ2-7; D gene uncertain. The CDR3 has 12 residues. Trimming cost V 2 bases and J 7 bases, with 9 bases left between them. Germline lookup yields CDR1 MDHEN and CDR2 SYDVKM. CDR3 residues: CASSLTLGEQYF. The CDR3 bases are TGTGCCAGCAGTTTAACCTTGGGAGAGCAGTACTTC.

This clone is a singleton in its sample. The chain recombines TRBV5-1 with TRBJ2-7; D perhaps matches TRBD2 (5 bases). The CDR3 is 15 residues long. V was pared by 2 bases and J by 5 bases, with 17 bases between. In germline, CDR1 is SGHRS, CDR2 YFSETQ. The CDR3, as DNA: TGCGCCAGCAGCTTCAGTGTCGCGACCGGGAACGAGCAGTACTTC. Translated: CASSFSVATGNEQYF.

The V gene is TRBV7-9, the J gene TRBJ2-7, with D unresolved. V lost 0 bases, J lost 3 bases, and 6 bases lay in between. Germline values: CDR1 SEHNR, CDR2 FQNEAQ (reference sequence). There are 13 residues in the CDR3. The CDR3 DNA is TGTGCCAGCAGCTTAGCCCCGGGCTACGAGCAGTACTTC. Residues: CASSLAPGYEQYF.

The rearrangement uses TRBV5-1 and TRBJ2-7; D unresolved. V dropped 0 bases and J dropped 2 bases, with 9 bases sitting between them. Germline CDR1 SGHRS, CDR2 YFSETQ. The CDR3 contains 14 residues. The CDR3 sequence is CASSLVSNPYEQYF. The CDR3 nucleotides read TGCGCCAGCAGCTTGGTGTCCAATCCCTACGAGCAGTACTTC.

The chain carries TRBV6-1 and TRBJ2-7; TRBD2 aligns across 7 bases. Trimming took 4 bases from V and 3 from J; bases not matched to a gene: 3. Germline CDR1 reads MNHNS; CDR2 reads SASEGT. The CDR3 runs to 13 residues. The CDR3 spells CASSAGLVYEQYF. Written as DNA, the CDR3 is TGTGCCAGCAGTGCCGGACTAGTCTACGAGCAGTACTTC.

The V call is TRBV5-1, the J call TRBJ1-2, with D tentatively TRBD1 (6 bases). CDR1 and CDR2 from the germline V gene are SGHRS and YFSETQ. This CDR3 comprises 14 residues. The ends were cut back, 1 base at V and 7 bases at J, with 14 bases in the middle. CDR3 DNA: TGCGCCAGCAGCTTGACCGGGGGCCAGGGTGGCTACACCTTC. Residues: CASSLTGGQGGYTF.

The chain uses TRBV5-6 and TRBJ1-5, with TRBD1 as a possible D gene (5 bases). The CDR3 spans 14 residues. Trimming took 0 bases from V and 1 from J, leaving 5 bases between them. Germline assignment: CDR1 SGHDT and CDR2 YYEEEE. The CDR3: CASSLGQSNQPQHF. The DNA of the CDR3 is TGTGCCAGCAGCTTGGGACAGAGCAATCAGCCCCAGCATTTT. The full variable domain, in which reference TRBV5-6 and TRBJ1-5 provide the parts outside the CDR3, is DAGVTQSPTHLIKTRGQQVTLRCSPKSGHDTVSWYQQALGQGPQFIFQYYEEEERQRGNFPDRFSGHQFPNYSSELNVNALLLGDSALYLCASSLGQSNQPQHFGDGTRLSIL.

The genes are TRBV27 and TRBJ2-1; 13 bases line up with TRBD2. The CDR3 spans 17 residues. CDR1 is MNHEY and CDR2 is SMNVEV in the germline V gene (reference sequence). The V gene end was trimmed by 5 bases and the J gene end by 1 base; junction bases not matched to a gene: 5. CDR3 sequence: CASSTGTSGISYNEQFF. CDR3 in DNA: TGTGCCAGCAGTACCGGGACTAGCGGGATATCCTACAATGAGCAGTTCTTC.

The DNA of the CDR3 is TGTGCCAGCAGTTTACAAACCCCCTACGAGCAGTACTTC. This encodes CASSLQTPYEQYF. The J gene is TRBJ2-7, the V gene TRBV28; no clear D. The CDR3 has 13 residues. Trimming removed 2 bases from V and 2 bases from J, with 7 bases in between. CDR1 is MDHEN and CDR2 is SYDVKM in the germline V gene. Full variable domain (outside the CDR3, taken from reference TRBV28 and TRBJ2-7): DVKVTQSSRYLVKRTGEKVFLECVQDMDHENMFWYRQDPGLGLRLIYFSYDVKMKEKGDIPEGYSVSREKKERFSLILESASTNQTSMYLCASSLQTPYEQYFGPGTRLTVT.

The genes are TRBV7-2 and TRBJ2-7; no clear D gene. Germline assignment: CDR1 SGHTA and CDR2 FQGNSA. The germline V and J ends were trimmed by 2 bases and 4 bases, with 12 bases remaining between them. This CDR3 is 14 amino acids long. The CDR3: CASSLRAWDYEQYF. In DNA, the CDR3 is TGTGCCAGCAGCTTAAGGGCGTGGGATTACGAGCAGTACTTC. The whole variable domain, filled in from reference TRBV7-2 and TRBJ2-7, reads GAGVSQSPSNKVTEKGKDVELRCDPISGHTALYWYRQSLGQGLEFLIYFQGNSAPDKSGLPSDRFSAERTGGSVSTLTIQRTQQEDSAVYLCASSLRAWDYEQYFGPGTRLTVT.